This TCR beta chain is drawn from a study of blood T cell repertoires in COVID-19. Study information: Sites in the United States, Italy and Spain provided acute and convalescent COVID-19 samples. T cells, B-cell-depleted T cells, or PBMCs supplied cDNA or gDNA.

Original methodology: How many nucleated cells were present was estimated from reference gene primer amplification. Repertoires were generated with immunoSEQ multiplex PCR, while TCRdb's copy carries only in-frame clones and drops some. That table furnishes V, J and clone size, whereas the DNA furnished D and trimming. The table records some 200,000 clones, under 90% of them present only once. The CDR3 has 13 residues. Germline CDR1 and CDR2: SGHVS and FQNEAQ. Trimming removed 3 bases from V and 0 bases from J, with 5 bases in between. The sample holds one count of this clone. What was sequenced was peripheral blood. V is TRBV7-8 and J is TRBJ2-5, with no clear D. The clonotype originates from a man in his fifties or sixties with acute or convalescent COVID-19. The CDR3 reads CASSLQYQETQYF. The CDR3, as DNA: TGTGCCAGCAGCTTGCAGTACCAAGAGACCCAGTACTTC.